These 27 T cell receptor beta chains were all obtained from the same sample, sequenced in a study of blood T cell repertoires in COVID-19 (dated by TCRdb to about 2020). The library was generated by the immunoSEQ multiplex PCR assay. The table was pulled from immuneACCESS by TCRdb, which kept in-frame rearrangements only. Such tables lose some clones; where checked, under half of the loss comes from unresolved V genes, and the rest has no known cause. The sample table lists 100,000 to 150,000 clones, 79% of them with a count of one. The top ten hold 30% to 45% of the sample. Material for sequencing was peripheral blood. The receptors were sampled from a man aged 35 to 55 with active or convalescent COVID-19.

The sample holds many counts of this clone. The chain recombines TRBV9 with TRBJ1-4, with D possibly TRBD1 on 6 matching bases. V was clipped by 0 bases and J by 8 bases, with 20 bases between them. The germline V gene encodes CDR1 SGDLS and CDR2 YYNGEE. The CDR3 spans 17 residues. For the CDR3, the DNA is TGTGCCAGCAGCGTAGGGGGCACGATGGGGGCGCGCGAAAAACTGTTTTTT. This encodes CASSVGGTMGAREKLFF.

This clone was seen once. The J gene is TRBJ2-2, the V gene TRBV5-5; D remains ambiguous. The CDR3 runs 16 residues. Looked up from germline, CDR1 is SGHKS and CDR2 is YYEKEE (reference sequence). Trimming left V 2 bases short and J 4 bases short, with 15 bases between. DNA of the CDR3: TGTGCCAGCAGCTTCCTTGCCCTCAGTCCCACCGGGGAGCTGTTTTTT. Translated: CASSFLALSPTGELFF.

This clone has just a few counts. J is TRBJ2-7 and V is TRBV20-1, with D tentatively TRBD1 (6 bases). Between the trimmed V and J ends, which lost 5 bases and 4 bases, there was a span of 9 bases. CDR1 and CDR2 from the germline V gene are DFQATT and SNEGSKA (reference sequence). The CDR3 sequence is 11 residues long. The CDR3 DNA follows: TGCAGTGCTCAGAGGGGGTACGAGCAGTACTTC. Its translation: CSAQRGYEQYF.

The J gene is TRBJ1-6, the V gene TRBV5-5, with 10 positions matching TRBD1. CDR1 is SGHKS, CDR2 YYEKEE, per germline (reference sequence). V dropped 4 bases and J dropped 8; count of bases not matched to a gene: 9. This CDR3 is 16 amino acids long. CDR3 amino acids: CASSGPGQGLDSPLHF. CDR3 bases: TGTGCCAGCAGCGGGCCGGGACAGGGGCTCGATTCACCCCTCCACTTT.

The CDR3 reads CASSPRADREGANYGYTF. As DNA, the CDR3 is TGTGCCAGCAGCCCCCGGGCGGACAGGGAAGGAGCTAACTATGGCTACACCTTC. The chain joins TRBV5-5 to TRBJ1-2, with 8 bases matching TRBD1. This CDR3 has 18 amino acids. J gave up 0 bases and V 4 bases, and 14 bases lay outside the gene matches. Germline assignment: CDR1 SGHKS and CDR2 YYEKEE (reference sequence). The variable domain in full, with the rest retrieved from reference TRBV5-5 and TRBJ1-2, is DAGVTQSPTHLIKTRGQQVTLRCSPISGHKSVSWYQQVLGQGPQFIFQYYEKEERGRGNFPDRFSARQFPNYSSELNVNALLLGDSALYLCASSPRADREGANYGYTFGSGTRLTVV.

The V and J genes are TRBV7-6 and TRBJ1-6; D ambiguous. This CDR3 has 16 residues. In germline, CDR1 is SGHVS, CDR2 FNYEAQ. The V end was cut by 2 bases, the J end by 5 bases, with 13 bases between. The CDR3 is CASSLNPGGNNSPLHF. Written as DNA, the CDR3 is TGTGCCAGCAGCTTAAATCCGGGCGGGAATAATTCACCCCTCCACTTT. Full variable domain (rest looked up from reference TRBV7-6 and TRBJ1-6): GAGVSQSPRYKVTKRGQDVALRCDPISGHVSLYWYRQALGQGPEFLTYFNYEAQQDKSGLPNDRFSAERPEGSISTLTIQRTEQRDSAMYRCASSLNPGGNNSPLHFGNGTRLTVT.

CDR3 loop: CATSSSTSYGYTF. DNA for the CDR3: TGTGCCACCAGCAGCTCAACTTCCTATGGCTACACCTTC. The rearrangement links TRBV15 to TRBJ1-2; D not certain. The CDR3 contains 13 residues. The V end was cut by 3 bases, the J end by 4 bases, with 9 bases between. The V gene's germline CDR1 is LNHNV and CDR2 YYDKDF (reference sequence).

Here the CDR3 reads CASSFRTGGNSPLHF. The CDR3 DNA reads TGTGCCAGCAGTTTCCGAACCGGGGGTAATTCACCCCTCCACTTT. The chain carries TRBV6-2 or TRBV6-3 and TRBJ1-6; perhaps TRBD1 as D (5 bases). The CDR3 is 15 amino acids. Germline lookup yields CDR1 MNHEY and CDR2 SVGEGT. With 4 bases removed from V and 6 bases from J, the gap between germline ends came to 13 bases.

The chain has TRBV9 and TRBJ1-5, with D perhaps matching TRBD1 (6 bases). Germline V lookup: CDR1 SGDLS, CDR2 YYNGEE. The CDR3 covers 15 residues. V lost 1 base to trimming and J lost 3 bases, with 11 bases between them. This CDR3 is CASSVSGEFNQPQHF. In nucleotides, the CDR3 is TGTGCCAGCAGCGTATCAGGGGAATTCAATCAGCCCCAGCATTTT.

The chain recombines TRBV19 with TRBJ1-2; 10 bases agree with TRBD1. Looked up from germline, CDR1 is LNHDA and CDR2 is SQIVND (reference sequence). V dropped 3 bases and J dropped 3; count of bases not matched to a gene: 4. The CDR3 spans 15 residues. The CDR3 is CASSIGQGGDYGYTF. CDR3 nucleotides: TGTGCCAGTAGTATCGGACAGGGGGGCGACTATGGCTACACCTTC.

The rearrangement joins TRBV6-2 or TRBV6-3 to TRBJ1-2; D is ambiguous. Germline V gene data show CDR1 as MNHEY and CDR2 as SVGEGT. V was trimmed by 0 bases and J by 0 bases, leaving 17 bases between them. The CDR3 loop spans 18 amino acids. CDR3 sequence (DNA): TGTGCCAGCAGTTACTCGAAAGATATGACGGGATCTAACTATGGCTACACCTTC. As protein: CASSYSKDMTGSNYGYTF.

This clone showed up just once. The rearrangement links TRBV6-5 to TRBJ1-3, with D hard to call. V lost 8 bases, J lost 0 bases, and 11 bases lay in between. Germline loops: CDR1 MNHEY, CDR2 SVGAGI. The CDR3 is 14 amino acids. CDR3 region: CASRTGSSGNTIYF. CDR3 nucleotide sequence: TGTGCCAGCCGAACGGGAAGCTCTGGAAACACCATATATTTT.

This clone came up a few times. This sequence joins TRBV19 and TRBJ2-1; 12 nucleotides agree with TRBD1. Germline V gives CDR1 LNHDA, CDR2 SQIVND (reference sequence). V dropped 4 bases and J dropped 7; count of bases not matched to a gene: 5. The CDR3 sequence is 15 residues long. CDR3 protein: CASSTRDRGRNEQFF. The CDR3 nucleotides are TGTGCCAGTAGTACCCGGGACAGGGGGCGAAATGAGCAGTTCTTC.

This chain links TRBV4-1 with TRBJ1-2, with 9 bases that match TRBD1. The CDR3 totals 15 residues. Germline V gene data show CDR1 as MGHRA and CDR2 as YSYEKL. The trim removed 1 base at V and 7 bases at J, leaving 7 bases unmatched. CDR3 protein: CASSQVGDRVGGYTF. The CDR3, as DNA: TGCGCCAGCAGCCAAGTGGGGGACAGGGTGGGTGGCTACACCTTC.

This chain links TRBV11-2 with TRBJ2-7; TRBD1 aligns across 7 bases. The CDR3 has 16 amino acids. Germline CDR1 reads SGHAT; CDR2 reads FQNNGV. Trimming cost V 4 bases and J 5 bases; bases outside gene matches: 14. For the CDR3, the DNA is TGTGCCAGCAGCTCGGACGACAGGGAAGAATTGGACGAGCAGTACTTC. This gives the protein CASSSDDREELDEQYF. Together with reference TRBV11-2 and TRBJ2-7, the CDR3 gives the full variable domain: EAGVAQSPRYKIIEKRQSVAFWCNPISGHATLYWYQQILGQGPKLLIQFQNNGVVDDSQLPKDRFSAERLKGVDSTLKIQPAKLEDSAVYLCASSSDDREELDEQYFGPGTRLTVT.

The V gene is TRBV7-2, the J gene TRBJ2-1, with a possible D match to TRBD1 (6 bases). Germline CDR1 reads SGHTA; CDR2 reads FQGNSA. V lost 7 bases to trimming and J lost 1 base, with 14 bases between them. The CDR3 sequence is 15 residues long. CDR3 residues: CASNPTGWSYNEQFF. CDR3 nucleotides: TGTGCCAGCAACCCGACAGGATGGTCCTACAATGAGCAGTTCTTC. Complete variable domain (other parts from reference TRBV7-2 and TRBJ2-1): GAGVSQSPSNKVTEKGKDVELRCDPISGHTALYWYRQSLGQGLEFLIYFQGNSAPDKSGLPSDRFSAERTGGSVSTLTIQRTQQEDSAVYLCASNPTGWSYNEQFFGPGTRLTVL.

This clone was observed a few times. The chain links TRBV27 to TRBJ1-4; D ambiguous. This CDR3 is 15 amino acids long. Germline V lookup: CDR1 MNHEY, CDR2 SMNVEV (reference sequence). Trimming pared 5 bases from V and 8 bases from J, leaving 18 bases between. This chain's CDR3 is CASSPNSVGGEKLFF. CDR3 nucleotides: TGTGCCAGCAGTCCGAACAGTGTGGGAGGGGAAAAACTGTTTTTT.

The chain carries TRBV6-5 and TRBJ2-2, with 8 bases that match TRBD1. Germline assignment: CDR1 MNHEY and CDR2 SVGAGI. V lost 2 bases and J lost 5; bases outside the gene matches: 4. The CDR3 runs 15 residues. CDR3 in DNA: TGTGCCAGCAGTTACGTTACAGGGGGGACCGGGGAGCTGTTTTTT. Protein product: CASSYVTGGTGELFF.

This chain uses TRBV30 with TRBJ2-7, with D possibly matching TRBD1 (5 bases). The CDR3 covers 12 residues. Trimming removed 0 bases from V and 8 bases from J, with 11 bases in between. Germline CDR1 and CDR2: GTSNPN and SVGIG (reference sequence). CDR3 amino acids: CAWSVDTTKQYF. CDR3 nucleotide sequence: TGTGCCTGGAGTGTGGACACCACGAAGCAGTACTTC.

V and J are TRBV12-3 or TRBV12-4 and TRBJ1-5; no clear D. The CDR3 is 13 residues long. Trimming shortened V by 6 bases and J by 7 bases, and 13 bases separated the two germline ends. CDR3: CASSAEGLQPQHF. CDR3 DNA sequence: TGTGCCAGCAGCGCCGAGGGATTGCAGCCCCAGCATTTT.

The rearrangement uses TRBV30 and TRBJ1-5, with D possibly being TRBD1 (5 bases). Germline assignment: CDR1 GTSNPN and CDR2 SVGIG (reference sequence). The CDR3 runs 13 residues. V shed 2 bases and J shed 6 bases, with 11 bases lying between them. This chain's CDR3 is CAWSSRGVQPQHF. The CDR3 nucleotides are TGTGCCTGGAGTAGTAGGGGCGTTCAGCCCCAGCATTTT.

The chain links TRBV19 to TRBJ1-1; 9 nucleotides agree with TRBD1. Germline V gene lookup returns CDR1 LNHDA and CDR2 SQIVND (reference sequence). The CDR3 consists of 13 residues. Trimming took 5 bases from V and 13 from J; bases not matched to a gene: 11. The CDR3 region is CASSPLQGAIGFF. CDR3 DNA: TGTGCCAGTAGTCCACTACAGGGGGCGATCGGTTTCTTT.

The rearrangement joins TRBV10-3 to TRBJ1-6, with a possible D match to TRBD1 (5 bases). The CDR3 consists of 16 residues. Trimming stripped 2 bases from V and 0 bases from J, with 8 bases between. Germline lookup yields CDR1 ENHRY and CDR2 SYGVKD. CDR3 sequence reads: CAISEIQGSYNSPLHF. In DNA, the CDR3 is TGTGCCATCAGTGAGATCCAGGGCTCCTATAATTCACCCCTCCACTTT.

The chain combines TRBV6-4 with TRBJ1-1; 7 bases are a match to TRBD1. V gave up 4 bases and J gave up 4 bases; unmatched junction bases: 3. The CDR3 is 13 amino acids. Germline CDR1 and CDR2: MRHNA and SNTAGT. The CDR3 sequence is CASSVRGTTEAFF. Here the CDR3 DNA reads TGTGCCAGCAGTGTCAGGGGGACCACTGAAGCTTTCTTT.

The rearrangement links TRBV9 to TRBJ1-1; possible D gene TRBD1, 6 bases. Deletions cut 3 bases from V and 4 bases from J, with 13 bases between. The CDR3 length is 14 residues. CDR1 SGDLS and CDR2 YYNGEE come from the germline V gene. This chain's CDR3 is CASSAGGRGTEAFF. The CDR3 DNA reads TGTGCCAGCAGCGCGGGAGGCAGGGGCACTGAAGCTTTCTTT.

This rearrangement joins TRBV7-2 to TRBJ2-3, with D perhaps matching TRBD2 (6 bases). CDR1 and CDR2 (germline): SGHTA, FQGNSA. The length of the CDR3 is 15 residues. Trimming removed 2 bases from V and 6 bases from J, with 15 bases in between. The CDR3 bases are TGTGCCAGCAGCTTAAACGCACCCGGGACTGATACGCAGTATTTT. This codes for CASSLNAPGTDTQYF.

V usage is TRBV19 and J usage is TRBJ1-1; unclear D gene. CDR1 LNHDA and CDR2 SQIVND come from the germline V gene (reference sequence). This CDR3 region has 15 residues. V lost 1 base to trimming and J lost 2 bases, with 11 bases between them. Here the CDR3 DNA reads TGTGCCAGTAGTATAGGGGCACAGACCAACACTGAAGCTTTCTTT. Translated, it gives CASSIGAQTNTEAFF.